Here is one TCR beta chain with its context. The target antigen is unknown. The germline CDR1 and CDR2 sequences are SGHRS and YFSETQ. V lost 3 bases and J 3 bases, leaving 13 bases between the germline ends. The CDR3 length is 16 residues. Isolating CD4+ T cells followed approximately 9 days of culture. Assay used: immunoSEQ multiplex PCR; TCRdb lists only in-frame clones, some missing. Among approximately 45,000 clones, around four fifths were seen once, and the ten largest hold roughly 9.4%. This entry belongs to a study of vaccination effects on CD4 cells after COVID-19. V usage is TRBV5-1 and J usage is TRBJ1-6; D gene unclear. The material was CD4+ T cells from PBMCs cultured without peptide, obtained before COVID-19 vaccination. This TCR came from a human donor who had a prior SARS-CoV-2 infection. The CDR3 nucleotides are TGCGCCAGCAGCTCGACGGGAAACAACTATAATTCACCCCTCCACTTT. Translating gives CASSSTGNNYNSPLHF.